This entry lists 9 T cell receptor beta chains sequenced from one sample in a study of CD8 T cells in ankylosing spondylitis. Study results and caveats: About 8 highly homologous variants made up a TCR beta motif, and this motif appeared characteristic of ankylosing spondylitis blood.

A single record per CDR3 protein comes from TCRdb applying MiXCR to the 5' RACE reads. The data contain under 950,000 distinct CDR3 sequences, 15% to 20% of them seen just once; the ten biggest clones take up about a fifth. These TCRs' antigens remain unknown. Input material: blood, either unsorted or a sorted T cell fraction (not recorded which). The source is a male donor with ankylosing spondylitis.

The rearrangement uses TRBV12-3 or TRBV12-4 and TRBJ2-7; D perhaps matches TRBD2 (7 bases). This CDR3 contains 15 residues. Between the trimmed V and J ends, which lost 5 bases and 4 bases, there was a span of 18 bases. This CDR3 reads CASSPKRGGRYEQYF. In DNA, the CDR3 is TGTGCCAGCAGTCCGAAAAGGGGGGGCCGGTACGAGCAGTACTTC.

In this sample, this clonotype turned up a few times. The CDR3 DNA reads as TGTGCCAGCAGCTCGCAACCGAGTGGGAATGAGCAGTTCTTC. Its protein is CASSSQPSGNEQFF. This chain connects TRBV7-3 to TRBJ2-1; D remains ambiguous. This CDR3 is 14 amino acids long. Germline-derived CDR1 and CDR2 are SGHTA and FQGTGA. V dropped 4 bases and J dropped 7 bases, with 14 bases sitting between them.

CDR3 DNA: TGTGCCAGCAGGACTAGCGGGGGGGCAAATGAGCAGTTCTTC. Encoded protein: CASRTSGGANEQFF. This chain connects TRBV7-3 to TRBJ2-1, with TRBD2 matching 14 bases. V lost 6 bases and J lost 7; bases outside the gene matches: 2. The CDR3 runs to 14 residues. Per germline, CDR1 SGHTA and CDR2 FQGTGA.

This chain uses TRBV10-3 with TRBJ2-3, with 8 bases identical to TRBD2. This CDR3 region has 14 residues. V lost 7 bases and J lost 0; bases outside the gene matches: 3. CDR1 is ENHRY and CDR2 is SYGVKD in the germline V gene. CDR3 protein: CAIKASGSTDTQYF. CDR3 nucleotides: TGTGCCATCAAGGCTAGCGGGAGCACAGATACGCAGTATTTT.

The chain combines TRBV6-2 or TRBV6-3 with TRBJ2-2; tentatively, D is TRBD2 (6 bases). V was pared by 5 bases and J by 0 bases, with 16 bases between. The CDR3 length is 17 residues. In germline, CDR1 is MNHEY, CDR2 SVGEGT. The CDR3 region has the DNA TGTGCCAGCAGTCCGGCGAGGGGCGGGGCGAACACCGGGGAGCTGTTTTTT. Protein product: CASSPARGGANTGELFF.

The CDR3 bases are TGTGCAAGTCGCTCCACCTCCACAGATACGCAGTATTTT. This gives the protein CASRSTSTDTQYF. The chain combines TRBV12-2 with TRBJ2-3. TRBV12-2 is described as a pseudogene. CDR3 length: 13 amino acids.

This chain joins TRBV20-1 and TRBJ1-4; unclear D gene. V gave up 0 bases and J gave up 4 bases, with 12 bases separating them. CDR3 size: 15 residues. The germline V gene encodes CDR1 DFQATT and CDR2 SNEGSKA (reference sequence). CDR3 nucleotides: TGCAGTGCTAGAGATCCAGGCCAGAATAATGAAAAACTGTTTTTT. This gives the protein CSARDPGQNNEKLFF.

J is TRBJ1-3 and V is TRBV4-1; D gene uncertain. V lost 1 base and J 7 bases, leaving 14 bases between the germline ends. The CDR3 length is 15 residues. The germline V gene encodes CDR1 MGHRA and CDR2 YSYEKL. This CDR3 is CASSQASAGGNTIYF. In nucleotides, the CDR3 is TGCGCCAGCAGCCAAGCGTCGGCAGGAGGGAACACCATATATTTT.

This clonotype turned up a few times. The CDR3 loop is CASNAGQNTEAFF. Here the CDR3 DNA reads TGTGCCAGCAATGCGGGACAGAACACTGAAGCTTTCTTT. This chain connects TRBV2 to TRBJ1-1, with a tentative D call TRBD1 (6 bases). The germline gives CDR1 SNHLY, CDR2 FYNNEI. This CDR3 has 13 residues. The germline V and J ends were trimmed by 7 bases and 1 base, with 10 bases remaining between them.